These 32 T cell receptor beta chains were all obtained from the same sample, sequenced in a study of control samples from healthy donors and cancer patients. The data were produced by immunoSEQ multiplex PCR, yet TCRdb's version contains in-frame clones alone and is incomplete. Of around 89,000 clones in the sample, roughly four fifths were seen once. Sequencing was performed on blood. Receptor source: an older woman in good health.

The chain is built from TRBV5-8 and TRBJ2-1; 11 bases align to TRBD2. Unmatched junction bases numbered 3, after V lost 3 bases and J lost 1 base. The V gene's germline CDR1 is SGHTS and CDR2 YDEGEE. There are 16 residues in the CDR3. In nucleotides, the CDR3 is TGTGCCAGCAGCTCGACTAGCGGGGTTTCCTACAATGAGCAGTTCTTC. The encoded protein is CASSSTSGVSYNEQFF.

The chain has TRBV27 and TRBJ2-1; 8 nucleotides line up with TRBD2. Germline assignment: CDR1 MNHEY and CDR2 SMNVEV (reference sequence). The trim removed 6 bases at V and 0 bases at J, leaving 4 bases unmatched. CDR3 length: 15 residues. Written as DNA, the CDR3 is TGTGCCAGCAGACAACTAGCGGTCTCCTACAATGAGCAGTTCTTC. It codes for CASRQLAVSYNEQFF.

For this clone: Sequence at one end of the junction differs from germline and may be a read error. The chain has TRBV28 and TRBJ2-1; maybe TRBD2 (6 bases). CDR1 MDHEN and CDR2 SYDVKM come from the germline V gene. This CDR3 comprises 15 residues. CDR3 residues: CASSLSGTFYNEQFF. CDR3 in DNA: TGTGCCAGCAGCTTATCCGGGACTTTTTACAATGAGCAGTTCTTC.

The V and J genes are TRBV3-1 (or the pseudogene TRBV3-2) and TRBJ2-3; 8 bases map to TRBD2. Germline CDR1 reads LGHDT; CDR2 reads YNNKEL (reference sequence). The CDR3 is 16 residues long. V lost 4 bases, J lost 5 bases, and 11 bases stayed unmatched. CDR3: CASSPLGGAYGDTQYF. The CDR3 DNA reads as TGTGCCAGCAGCCCCCTCGGGGGGGCCTATGGAGATACGCAGTATTTT.

The chain joins TRBV7-2 to TRBJ2-3, with 9 bases aligning to TRBD2. This CDR3 comprises 15 residues. Germline V gene data show CDR1 as SGHTA and CDR2 as FQGNSA. With V trimmed by 5 bases and J by 1 base, 4 bases remained unmatched. In DNA, the CDR3 is TGTGCCAGCAGCATCTGGACTAGCGGCACAGATACGCAGTATTTT. It specifies CASSIWTSGTDTQYF.

This chain uses TRBV18 with TRBJ1-6, with D tentatively TRBD1 (6 bases). V shed 2 bases and J shed 7 bases, with 12 bases lying between them. The CDR3 runs 15 residues. The germline V gene has CDR1 KGHSH and CDR2 LQKENI. The CDR3 reads CASSPSRGGNSPLHF. Written as DNA, the CDR3 is TGTGCCAGCTCACCATCGAGGGGGGGGAATTCACCCCTCCACTTT.

The DNA of the CDR3 is TGTGCCAGCAGTGCTACTCTACCTAGGCGGGAGGGCCTGGAGACCCAGTACTTC. Amino acid sequence: CASSATLPRREGLETQYF. This chain joins TRBV6-4 and TRBJ2-5; 9 nucleotides agree with TRBD2. V gave up 4 bases and J gave up 5 bases; unmatched junction bases: 17. There are 18 residues in the CDR3. Per the germline V gene, CDR1 is MRHNA and CDR2 is SNTAGT.

The V call is TRBV6-6, the J call TRBJ1-1, with 7 bases identical to TRBD1. The V gene end was trimmed by 2 bases and the J gene end by 9 bases; junction bases not matched to a gene: 3. The germline V gene encodes CDR1 MNHNY and CDR2 SVGAGI (reference sequence). The CDR3 length is 12 residues. CDR3 region: CASSYGQEKAFF. Here the CDR3 DNA reads TGTGCCAGCAGTTACGGACAGGAAAAAGCTTTCTTT.

The chain couples TRBV7-2 to TRBJ2-2; 8 nucleotides agree with TRBD2. V shed 5 bases and J 0 bases; nucleotides not matched to a gene: 5. This CDR3 comprises 16 residues. CDR1 and CDR2 (germline): SGHTA, FQGNSA. CDR3 protein: CASSPHGGANTGELFF. CDR3 sequence (DNA): TGTGCCAGCAGCCCGCACGGGGGGGCGAACACCGGGGAGCTGTTTTTT. The complete variable domain, with remaining parts taken from reference TRBV7-2 and TRBJ2-2, reads GAGVSQSPSNKVTEKGKDVELRCDPISGHTALYWYRQSLGQGLEFLIYFQGNSAPDKSGLPSDRFSAERTGGSVSTLTIQRTQQEDSAVYLCASSPHGGANTGELFFGEGSRLTVL.

This chain links TRBV10-3 with TRBJ1-5, with D uncertain. Trimming removed 2 bases from V and 1 base from J, with 9 bases in between. There are 15 residues in the CDR3. Germline V CDR1 and CDR2: ENHRY, SYGVKD. Here the CDR3 reads CAISEGPASNQPQHF. The CDR3 DNA follows: TGTGCCATCAGTGAGGGGCCGGCGAGCAATCAGCCCCAGCATTTT.

This clone has only a few counts. This chain connects TRBV18 to TRBJ1-1; D unclear. Trimming stripped 4 bases from V and 2 bases from J, with 8 bases between. This CDR3 is built from 13 residues. Germline V lookup: CDR1 KGHSH, CDR2 LQKENI. The DNA for the CDR3 is TGTGCCAGCTCACGTGACGGCAACACTGAAGCTTTCTTT. As protein: CASSRDGNTEAFF.

V is TRBV6-2 or TRBV6-3 and J is TRBJ2-7, with 7 bases fitting TRBD2. V lost 4 bases, J lost 5 bases, and 8 bases stayed unmatched. Germline V gene sequence: CDR1 MNHEY, CDR2 SVGEGT. The CDR3 consists of 14 residues. The CDR3 here is CASSFSAGVDEQYF. DNA for the CDR3: TGTGCCAGCAGTTTCTCCGCGGGAGTAGACGAGCAGTACTTC.

The J gene is TRBJ2-1, the V gene TRBV7-2, with 8 bases that match TRBD2. The germline gives CDR1 SGHTA, CDR2 FQGNSA. CDR3 size: 14 residues. Unmatched junction bases numbered 7, after V lost 5 bases and J lost 7 bases. CDR3 bases: TGTGCCAGCAGCCCCGGGGGGGCCCAAAATGAGCAGTTCTTC. Translation gives CASSPGGAQNEQFF. Looking up the rest from reference TRBV7-2 and TRBJ2-1 gives the full variable domain: GAGVSQSPSNKVTEKGKDVELRCDPISGHTALYWYRQSLGQGLEFLIYFQGNSAPDKSGLPSDRFSAERTGGSVSTLTIQRTQQEDSAVYLCASSPGGAQNEQFFGPGTRLTVL.

The chain has TRBV4-1 and TRBJ1-4, with 7 bases matching TRBD1. Losses at the gene ends were 4 bases for V and 8 bases for J; bases not matched to a gene: 13. This CDR3 is 16 amino acids long. Germline lookup yields CDR1 MGHRA and CDR2 YSYEKL. CDR3 in DNA: TGCGCCAGCAGCCCAATTGAGACAGGGCAGGGCGAAAAACTGTTTTTT. Protein product: CASSPIETGQGEKLFF.

The chain couples TRBV5-6 to TRBJ2-3; 7 nucleotides align to TRBD2. The CDR3 consists of 16 residues. The junction had 5 bases not matched to a gene; V was cut back by 1 base and J by 0 bases. Germline CDR1 SGHDT, CDR2 YYEEEE. DNA for the CDR3: TGTGCCAGCAGCTTGTGGCTAGCGGCAAGCACAGATACGCAGTATTTT. It codes for CASSLWLAASTDTQYF.

The V and J genes are TRBV12-3 or TRBV12-4 and TRBJ2-5; D is ambiguous. V lost 3 bases and J lost 5, with 10 bases in between. The CDR3 contains 13 residues. CDR3 loop: CASSFARQETQYF. The CDR3 DNA sequence: TGTGCCAGCAGTTTTGCGCGGCAGGAGACCCAGTACTTC.

V is TRBV5-1 and J is TRBJ2-3; no reliable D call. Trimming pared 0 bases from V and 6 bases from J, leaving 11 bases between. The CDR3 is 14 amino acids. Germline V gene data show CDR1 as SGHRS and CDR2 as YFSETQ. The CDR3 is CASSLELRADTQYF. CDR3 bases: TGCGCCAGCAGCTTGGAGTTAAGGGCCGATACGCAGTATTTT.

V and J are TRBV10-3 and TRBJ2-5; TRBD1 is a possible D gene (5 bases). The CDR3 is 16 residues long. Germline V gene lookup returns CDR1 ENHRY and CDR2 SYGVKD. The germline V and J ends were trimmed by 0 bases and 3 bases, with 14 bases remaining between them. The CDR3 loop is CAISESISGLKETQYF. CDR3 nucleotides: TGTGCCATCAGTGAGTCGATATCAGGGTTAAAAGAGACCCAGTACTTC.

This chain joins TRBV6-1 and TRBJ2-3, with TRBD2 identical over 8 bases. The CDR3 is 16 amino acids. Germline values: CDR1 MNHNS, CDR2 SASEGT. The V and J ends lost 4 bases and 4 bases, in that order; junction bases with no gene match: 10. The CDR3 nucleotides are TGTGCCAGCAGTGGAGGACTAGCTGGCGATCCAGATACGCAGTATTTT. It yields the protein CASSGGLAGDPDTQYF.

V gene TRBV2 combines with J gene TRBJ1-5, with TRBD1 identical over 9 bases. Germline V CDR1 and CDR2: SNHLY, FYNNEI. The V gene end was trimmed by 4 bases and the J gene end by 7 bases; junction bases not matched to a gene: 5. CDR3 length: 14 residues. The CDR3 bases are TGTGCCAGCAGTGCCGGACAGGGGCTCCAGCCCCAGCATTTT. Its translation is CASSAGQGLQPQHF.

This clone was seen a few times. The chain uses TRBV4-1 and TRBJ1-3; D call uncertain. The germline gives CDR1 MGHRA, CDR2 YSYEKL. Trimming removed 0 bases at V and 0 bases at J, with 9 bases between. The CDR3 totals 16 residues. The CDR3 reads CASSQDVGSSGNTIYF. The CDR3 DNA follows: TGCGCCAGCAGCCAAGATGTGGGGTCCTCTGGAAACACCATATATTTT.

This chain joins TRBV20-1 and TRBJ1-5; unclear D gene. V shed 3 bases and J shed 3 bases, with 12 bases lying between them. CDR3 size: 14 residues. The germline CDR1 and CDR2 sequences are DFQATT and SNEGSKA (reference sequence). The CDR3 coding sequence is TGCAGTGCTAGTGACGGCTTCTACAATCAGCCCCAGCATTTT. It specifies CSASDGFYNQPQHF.

V usage is TRBV18 and J usage is TRBJ1-4, with D perhaps TRBD1 (5 bases). The V gene lost 2 bases and the J gene lost 0 bases, with 7 bases spanning the gap. Germline V CDR1 and CDR2: KGHSH, LQKENI. The CDR3 is 15 amino acids. The CDR3 is CASSPRTPTNEKLFF. The CDR3 nucleotides read TGTGCCAGCTCACCAAGGACACCAACTAATGAAAAACTGTTTTTT.

The rearrangement links TRBV6-1 to TRBJ2-1; D unclear. The V end lost 5 bases, the J end lost 6 bases, and 8 bases lay between the germline ends. Germline assignment: CDR1 MNHNS and CDR2 SASEGT. CDR3 length: 12 amino acids. CDR3 region: CASSQALNEQFF. As DNA, the CDR3 is TGTGCCAGCAGTCAGGCCCTCAATGAGCAGTTCTTC.

This clone is a singleton in its sample. This chain joins TRBV29-1 and TRBJ2-3; D remains ambiguous. V was trimmed by 7 bases and J by 2 bases, leaving 13 bases between them. The germline CDR1 and CDR2 sequences are SQVTM and ANQGSEA. The CDR3 extends over 13 amino acids. The CDR3 protein is CSAVPVDTDTQYF. The CDR3 DNA reads TGCAGCGCTGTCCCGGTGGACACAGATACGCAGTATTTT.

CDR3: CASTARDSRSYEQYF. The CDR3 DNA reads TGTGCCAGCACCGCTCGGGACAGCCGATCCTACGAGCAGTACTTC. This chain links TRBV6-5 with TRBJ2-7; TRBD1 matches at 7 bases. This CDR3 comprises 15 residues. Germline values: CDR1 MNHEY, CDR2 SVGAGI. Trimming took 7 bases from V and 1 from J; bases not matched to a gene: 10.

The chain is built from TRBV10-3 and TRBJ1-1; TRBD1 is a possible D gene (5 bases). The ends were cut back, 2 bases at V and 7 bases at J, with 11 bases in the middle. Germline V gene sequence: CDR1 ENHRY, CDR2 SYGVKD. The CDR3 extends over 13 amino acids. The CDR3 nucleotides read TGTGCCATCAGTGAGGTGGGGGGGGATGAAGCTTTCTTT. It encodes CAISEVGGDEAFF.

The genes are TRBV2 and TRBJ1-2; D remains unclear. Germline CDR1 reads SNHLY; CDR2 reads FYNNEI. The CDR3 length is 14 residues. V was shortened by 11 bases and J by 4 bases, with 20 bases between the two germline ends. CDR3 residues: CASQERGGPYGYTF. In DNA form, the CDR3 reads TGTGCCTCCCAGGAGCGGGGAGGTCCCTATGGCTACACCTTC.

This clone was counted between two and nine times. Other DNA sequences from this sample encode an identical CDR3 as well. The chain couples TRBV7-2 to TRBJ2-1; 11 bases line up with TRBD2. CDR3 length equals 15 residues. The junction had 6 bases not matched to a gene; V was cut back by 1 base and J by 10 bases. Germline values: CDR1 SGHTA, CDR2 FQGNSA. CDR3 protein: CASSLEASGGREQFF. CDR3 nucleotide sequence: TGTGCCAGCAGCTTAGAGGCTAGCGGGGGGAGAGAGCAGTTCTTC.

The chain uses TRBV28 and TRBJ1-3; perhaps TRBD1 as D (5 bases). Germline V gene data show CDR1 as MDHEN and CDR2 as SYDVKM. The CDR3 runs to 14 residues. Trimming stripped 5 bases from V and 4 bases from J, with 12 bases between. As DNA, the CDR3 is TGTGCCAGCAGTGTTGGGACTACCGGAAACACCATATATTTT. It translates to CASSVGTTGNTIYF.

The chain recombines TRBV6-5 with TRBJ1-1; weak D call: TRBD1 (6 bases). In germline, CDR1 is MNHEY, CDR2 SVGAGI. The CDR3 is 13 residues long. Deletions cut 7 bases from V and 2 bases from J, with 11 bases between. The CDR3 sequence is CASTAGGNTEAFF. The CDR3 region has the DNA TGTGCCAGCACCGCGGGGGGCAACACTGAAGCTTTCTTT.

The chain recombines TRBV5-1 with TRBJ2-1, with 8 bases matching TRBD2. The germline CDR1 and CDR2 sequences are SGHRS and YFSETQ. The CDR3 consists of 14 residues. V lost 2 bases and J lost 2; bases outside the gene matches: 0. The CDR3 loop is CASSLAGAYNEQFF. The CDR3 DNA follows: TGCGCCAGCAGCTTAGCGGGAGCCTACAATGAGCAGTTCTTC.